The rows below give T cell receptor beta chains drawn from one sample of a study of metastatic and nonmetastatic thyroid tumors. TCRdb re-analyzed the PCR reads using MiXCR. The top ten hold under 11% of the sample, which has around 19,000 clones, about a sixth seen once. Specimen: tumor tissue. The receptor set was obtained from a female donor with papillary thyroid cancer or a benign thyroid nodule (not recorded which). Some clones in this sample may be carry-over from other donors' samples. The CDR3 runs from the conserved cysteine through the conserved F or W. The order of the fields is V gene, J gene, clone size, D gene, CDR3 DNA, CDR3 protein. A D gene is named only where the DNA matches it firmly. A row's size may be missing; if present it is once, few, many or a size class.

>TRBV5-1|TRBJ1-5|many|NA
TGCGCCAGCAGCTTGGTATGGGGGGCGAGCAATCAGCCCCAGCATTTT
CASSLVWGASNQPQHF
>TRBV28|TRBJ2-7|NA|NA
TGTGCCAGCAGTTTATATTGGGTGAATTACGAGCAGTACTTC
CASSLYWVNYEQYF
>TRBV30|TRBJ2-2|NA|NA
TGTGCCTGGAGTGTAGGGGGATCCGGGGAGCTGTTTTTT
CAWSVGGSGELFF
>TRBV20-1|TRBJ2-4|many|NA
TGCAGTGCCGCACTGGGGCCCTCAAACATTCAGTACTTC
CSAALGPSNIQYF
>TRBV5-8|TRBJ2-3|few|NA
TGTGCCAGCAGCCGAGTGGGTACAACAGATACGCAGTATTTT
CASSRVGTTDTQYF
>TRBV12-3/TRBV12-4|TRBJ1-1|NA|NA
TGTGCCAGCAGTTTTGGGAACACTGAAGCTTTCTTT
CASSFGNTEAFF
>TRBV5-6|TRBJ2-7|many|NA
TGTGCCAGCAGCAACCGAGGCTCAACCTACGAGCAGTACTTC
CASSNRGSTYEQYF
>TRBV14|TRBJ2-7|many|TRBD2
TGTGCCAGCAGCCCCGGTAGTCGCGGGAGAGGTTACGAGCAGTACTTC
CASSPGSRGRGYEQYF
>TRBV29-1|TRBJ2-7|many|NA
TGCAGCGTTGAAACGGACACCCGCTACGAGCAGTACTTC
CSVETDTRYEQYF
>TRBV6-5|TRBJ2-7|medium-sized|NA
TGTGCCAGCAGTTACCACCCATCCTACGAGCAGTACTTC
CASSYHPSYEQYF
>TRBV5-1|TRBJ2-5|many|NA
TGCGCCAGCAGTCAACTGGACCCGGAGACCCAGTACTTC
CASSQLDPETQYF
>TRBV19|TRBJ1-1|many|NA
TGTGCCAGTAGTAATCCCCCAAGCAGTAACACTGAAGCTTTCTTT
CASSNPPSSNTEAFF
>TRBV3-1|TRBJ2-5|many|NA
TGTGCCAGCAGCCAAGGGCCGGTGACCCAGTACTTC
CASSQGPVTQYF
>TRBV15|TRBJ1-5|NA|NA
TGTGCCACCAGCAGATATGTCGGTCAGCCCCAGCATTTT
CATSRYVGQPQHF
>TRBV29-1|TRBJ1-1|many|TRBD1
TGCAGCGTTGACCCAGGGGGCACTGAAGCTTTCTTT
CSVDPGGTEAFF
>TRBV15|TRBJ2-7|large|NA
TGTGCCACCAGCGCTGATACTACCGAGCAGTACTTC
CATSADTTEQYF
>TRBV28|TRBJ1-2|NA|NA
TGTGCCACCTGGGGGCGGGCTGGAGGTTACACCTTC
CATWGRAGGYTF
>TRBV6-2/TRBV6-3|TRBJ2-1|many|NA
TGTGCCAGCAGTTTTTACGTCTACAATGAGCAGTTCTTC
CASSFYVYNEQFF
>TRBV20-1|TRBJ1-5|many|NA
TGCAGTGCTAGAGATCGCGGGGGTGGTGGCAATCAGCCCCAGCATTTT
CSARDRGGGGNQPQHF
>TRBV15|TRBJ1-4|medium-sized|NA
TGTGCCACCAGCAACCTTAACCGGGACGCCAATGAAAAACTGTTTTTT
CATSNLNRDANEKLFF
>TRBV5-5|TRBJ2-3|many|NA
TGTGCCAGCAGCTTGGCAGGGGGCACAGATACGCAGTATTTT
CASSLAGGTDTQYF
>TRBV6-1|TRBJ1-1|few|NA
TGTGCCAGCAGTCGCCCCACAGGGAGCACTGAAGCTTTCTTT
CASSRPTGSTEAFF
>TRBV28|TRBJ2-3|many|NA
TGTGCCAGCAGCCCCGAGCCAGATACGCAGTATTTT
CASSPEPDTQYF
>TRBV6-1|TRBJ2-1|many|NA
TGTGCCAGCAGTGAACAAGACAGACAACAAATATTCAATGAGCAGTTCTTC
CASSEQDRQQIFNEQFF
>TRBV7-9|TRBJ1-4|many|TRBD1
TGTGCCAGCAGCTTATCCCCCTGGACAGGGGGCAGGAATCAAAATGAAAAACTGTTTTTT
CASSLSPWTGGRNQNEKLFF
>TRBV24-1|TRBJ1-5|many|NA
TGTGCCACCAGTGCGAAGCTTCCCAATCAGCCCCAGCATTTT
CATSAKLPNQPQHF
>TRBV3-1|TRBJ2-1|many|TRBD2
TGTGCCAGCAGCCATCTCCTAGCGGGGGGGTTGGGTAATGAGCAGTTCTTC
CASSHLLAGGLGNEQFF
>TRBV15|TRBJ1-1|many|TRBD1
TGCGCCACCAGCAGAGGGGGACAGGTTGACACTGAAGCTTTCTTT
CATSRGGQVDTEAFF
>TRBV2|TRBJ2-1|many|NA
TGTGCCAGCAGTGCAGGGACGATCAATGAGCAGTTCTTC
CASSAGTINEQFF
>TRBV28|TRBJ1-6|NA|NA
TGTGCCAGCCTGAACATGGGCAACTCCTATAACTCAACACTCCACTTT
CASLNMGNSYNSTLHF
>TRBV4-1|TRBJ1-5|many|NA
TGCGCCAGCAGCCAAGAACAGGGAAGTCAGCCCCAGCATTTT
CASSQEQGSQPQHF
>TRBV9|TRBJ2-1|NA|NA
TGTGCCAGCAGCCCCGGGGGATTAGCTGGAACACTATACAATGAGCAGTTCTTC
CASSPGGLAGTLYNEQFF
>TRBV12-3/TRBV12-4|TRBJ1-5|many|NA
TGTGCCAGCAGCCCTGGGGCGTCTCCTAATCAGCCCCAGCATTTT
CASSPGASPNQPQHF
>TRBV5-4|TRBJ1-2|many|TRBD1
TGTGCCAGCAGCTCTTCGGACAGGCCGGGCTACACCTTC
CASSSSDRPGYTF
>TRBV18|TRBJ2-7|many|TRBD1
TGTGCCAGCTCTTTTTCAGGGGGCAAGAACGAGCAGTACTTC
CASSFSGGKNEQYF
>TRBV7-6|TRBJ2-1|many|NA
TGTGCCAGCAGCTTAGGCCCGGGCTCCTACAATGAGCAGTTCTTC
CASSLGPGSYNEQFF
>TRBV6-1|TRBJ2-1|medium-sized|NA
TGTGCCAGCAGTTTGGTGATTGAGCAGTTCTTC
CASSLVIEQFF
>TRBV28|TRBJ2-7|many|NA
TGTGCCAGCAGTTTAAGCGGAACCTCCTACGAGCAGTACTTC
CASSLSGTSYEQYF
>TRBV5-1|TRBJ2-3|NA|TRBD1
TGCGCCAGCAGCTACGGGACAGGGAGAGATAGGCAATATTTT
CASSYGTGRDRQYF
>TRBV2|TRBJ2-7|many|TRBD2
TGTGCCAGCAGGGGGGGACTAGCGGGCTCCTACGAGCAGTACTTC
CASRGGLAGSYEQYF
>TRBV5-1|TRBJ2-5|many|NA
TGCGCCAGCAGCATTACAGGGCCGGAGACCCAGTACTTC
CASSITGPETQYF
>TRBV6-1|TRBJ2-1|many|NA
TGTGCCAGCAGTGAAAACCCTACAGAGCAGTTCTTC
CASSENPTEQFF
>TRBV5-1|TRBJ1-1|many|NA
TGCGCCAGCAGCTTGGTAGCGGGAATGAACACTGAAGCTTTCTTT
CASSLVAGMNTEAFF
>TRBV10-3|TRBJ2-3|many|NA
TGTGCCATCACGAAAGATACTAGCACAGATACGCAGTATTTT
CAITKDTSTDTQYF
>TRBV6-5|TRBJ1-6|few|NA
TGTGCCAGCAGTCACGATACACGGGTCAATTCACCCCTCCACTTT
CASSHDTRVNSPLHF
>TRBV7-3|TRBJ2-1|many|TRBD2
TGTGCCAGCAGCTTAACGTCGACTAGCGGGGGCAATGAGCAGTTCTTC
CASSLTSTSGGNEQFF
>TRBV6-1|TRBJ2-7|medium-sized|TRBD1
TGTGCCAGCAGGATCGGGACAGGGCACTACGAGCAGTACTTC
CASRIGTGHYEQYF
>TRBV27|TRBJ2-1|large|NA
TGTGCCAGCAGTTCGAAGACAGTAGCCGATGAGCAGTTCTTC
CASSSKTVADEQFF
>TRBV19|TRBJ1-1|many|NA
TGTGCCAGTAGTATCGAGGGTCCCGGTGAAGCTTTCTTT
CASSIEGPGEAFF
>TRBV2|TRBJ2-7|many|NA
TGTGCCAGCAGTGATAACAGGTTAAACGAGCAGTACTTC
CASSDNRLNEQYF
>TRBV20-1|TRBJ1-3|many|NA
TGCAGTGCCCTGCCAACGGGACGCTTATCGGGAAACACCATATATTTT
CSALPTGRLSGNTIYF
>TRBV6-1|TRBJ1-1|medium-sized|TRBD1
TGTGCCAGCACGCAGGGGGGATACACTGAAGCTTTCTTT
CASTQGGYTEAFF
>TRBV18|TRBJ2-2|many|NA
TGTGCCAGCTCACCGGTGACGCTACAGGTCACCGGGGAGCTGTTTTTT
CASSPVTLQVTGELFF
>TRBV9|TRBJ2-1|many|TRBD2
TGTGCCAGCAGCGTAGCTGGGACTACTTACAATGAGCAGTTCTTC
CASSVAGTTYNEQFF
>TRBV5-6|TRBJ2-4|NA|TRBD2
TGTGCCAGCAGTGGTTCGGGGGGACGAGCCAAAAACATTCAGTACTTC
CASSGSGGRAKNIQYF
>TRBV20-1|TRBJ2-1|many|TRBD2
TGCAGTGCGGGAGAGGGCGGGAGACAGTTCTTC
CSAGEGGRQFF
>TRBV18|TRBJ2-4|many|TRBD1
TGTGCCAGCTCACCGGGACAGGGGGCGATAAACATTCAGTACTTC
CASSPGQGAINIQYF